This T cell receptor (beta chain) was recorded in a study of CD8 T cells in Susac syndrome. Roughly 0.45 to 1 ug RNA was reverse transcribed with random hexamers. TCRdb itself ran the immunoSEQ multiplex PCR reads through MiXCR, one entry per CDR3 protein. The repertoire holds 85,000 to 120,000 distinct CDR3 sequences, less than 95% seen once, with 0.41% in the top ten. The TCR was taken from a human donor with Susac syndrome. Material for sequencing was CD8+ T cells from PBMCs.

CDR3 protein: CASSLDGTTSTDTQYF. The CDR3 DNA follows: TGTGCCAGCAGCTTAGACGGGACTACTAGCACAGATACGCAGTATTTT. V usage is TRBV11-2 and J usage is TRBJ2-3, with 7 bases lining up with TRBD2. This CDR3 is built from 16 residues. Trimming cost V 0 bases and J 0 bases; bases outside gene matches: 3. CDR1 and CDR2 (germline): SGHAT, FQNNGV.